Given below is one T cell receptor (beta chain) in context. The data belong to a study of control samples from healthy donors and cancer patients. This CDR3 is built from 12 residues. V lost 6 bases, J lost 9 bases, and 12 bases lay in between. Germline CDR1 is LNHDA and CDR2 is SQIVND (reference sequence). Libraries were prepared by immunoSEQ multiplex PCR; TCRdb keeps only in-frame clonotypes and omits some of them. The sample carries around 70,000 clones, about nine tenths recorded once. Sequencing input: PBMCs. The chain links TRBV19 to TRBJ1-5; D unresolved. This TCR came from a woman aged 50 to 65 with colorectal cancer. CDR3 loop: CASRIYGGPQHF. CDR3 DNA: TGTGCCAGTAGAATCTATGGAGGGCCCCAGCATTTT. The complete variable domain, with remaining parts taken from reference TRBV19 and TRBJ1-5, reads DGGITQSPKYLFRKEGQNVTLSCEQNLNHDAMYWYRQDPGQGLRLIYYSQIVNDFQKGDIAEGYSVSREKKESFPLTVTSAQKNPTAFYLCASRIYGGPQHFGDGTRLSIL.